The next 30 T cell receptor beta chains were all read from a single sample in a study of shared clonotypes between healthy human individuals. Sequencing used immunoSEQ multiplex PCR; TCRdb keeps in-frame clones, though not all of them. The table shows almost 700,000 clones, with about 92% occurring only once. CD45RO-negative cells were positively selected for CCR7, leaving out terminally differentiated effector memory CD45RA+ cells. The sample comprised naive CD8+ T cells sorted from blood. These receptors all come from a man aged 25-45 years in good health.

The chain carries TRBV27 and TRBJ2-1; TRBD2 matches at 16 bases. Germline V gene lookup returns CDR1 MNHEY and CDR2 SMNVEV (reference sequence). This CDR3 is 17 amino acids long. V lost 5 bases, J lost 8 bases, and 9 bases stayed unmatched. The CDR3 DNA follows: TGTGCCAGCAGTCCCGGGACTAGCGGGAGGGCCGGAGATGAGCAGTTCTTC. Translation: CASSPGTSGRAGDEQFF.

The chain's CDR3 is CASSLGPGGRGYEQYF. As DNA, the CDR3 is TGTGCCAGCAGTTTAGGTCCAGGAGGGAGGGGGTACGAGCAGTACTTC. J is TRBJ2-7 and V is TRBV27; tentative D call: TRBD2 (7 bases). CDR3 size: 16 residues. Germline V gene data show CDR1 as MNHEY and CDR2 as SMNVEV (reference sequence). Trimming stripped 2 bases from V and 4 bases from J, with 18 bases between.

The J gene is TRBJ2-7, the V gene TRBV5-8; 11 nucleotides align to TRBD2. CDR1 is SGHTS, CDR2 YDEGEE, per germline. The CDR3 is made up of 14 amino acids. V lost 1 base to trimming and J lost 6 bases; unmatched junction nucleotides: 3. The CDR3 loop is CASSLTSGRPEQYF. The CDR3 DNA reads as TGTGCCAGCAGCTTGACTAGCGGGAGACCCGAGCAGTACTTC.

In DNA form, the CDR3 reads TGTGCCAGCAGTAGGACTAGCGGGAGTGACAATGAGCAGTTCTTC. Its protein is CASSRTSGSDNEQFF. The V and J genes are TRBV2 and TRBJ2-1; 13 nucleotides align to TRBD2. The CDR3 consists of 15 residues. Germline V gene sequence: CDR1 SNHLY, CDR2 FYNNEI. Trimming cost V 5 bases and J 5 bases; bases outside gene matches: 3.

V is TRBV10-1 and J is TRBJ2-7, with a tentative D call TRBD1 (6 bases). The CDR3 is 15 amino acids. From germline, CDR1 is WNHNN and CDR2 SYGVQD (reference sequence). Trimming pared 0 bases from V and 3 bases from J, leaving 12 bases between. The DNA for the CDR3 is TGCGCCAGCAGTGAGTCACCAGGGGCGGTCTACGAGCAGTACTTC. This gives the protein CASSESPGAVYEQYF.

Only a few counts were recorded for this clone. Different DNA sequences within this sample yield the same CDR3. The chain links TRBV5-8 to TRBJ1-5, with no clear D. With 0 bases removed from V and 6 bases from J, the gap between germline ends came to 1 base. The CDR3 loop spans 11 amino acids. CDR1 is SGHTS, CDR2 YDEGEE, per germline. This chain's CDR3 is CASSLGQPQHF. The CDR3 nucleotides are TGTGCCAGCAGCTTGGGTCAGCCCCAGCATTTT.

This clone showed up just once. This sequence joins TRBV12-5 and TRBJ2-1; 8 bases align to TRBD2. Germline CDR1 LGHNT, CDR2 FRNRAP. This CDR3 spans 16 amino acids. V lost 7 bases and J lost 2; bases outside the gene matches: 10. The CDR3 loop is CASAAITSGPYNEQFF. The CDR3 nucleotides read TGTGCTAGTGCTGCCATCACTAGCGGACCCTACAATGAGCAGTTCTTC.

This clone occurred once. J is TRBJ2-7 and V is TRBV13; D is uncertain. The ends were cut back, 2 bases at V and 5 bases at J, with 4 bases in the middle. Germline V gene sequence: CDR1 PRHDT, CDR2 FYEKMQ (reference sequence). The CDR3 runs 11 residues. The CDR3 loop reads CASSLQDEQYF. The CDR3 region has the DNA TGTGCCAGCAGCTTACAGGACGAGCAGTACTTC.

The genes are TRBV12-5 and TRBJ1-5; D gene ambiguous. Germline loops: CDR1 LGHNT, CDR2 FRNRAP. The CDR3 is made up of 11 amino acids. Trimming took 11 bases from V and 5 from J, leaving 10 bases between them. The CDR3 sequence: CAQVTDQPQHF. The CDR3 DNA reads TGTGCTCAAGTAACGGATCAGCCCCAGCATTTT.

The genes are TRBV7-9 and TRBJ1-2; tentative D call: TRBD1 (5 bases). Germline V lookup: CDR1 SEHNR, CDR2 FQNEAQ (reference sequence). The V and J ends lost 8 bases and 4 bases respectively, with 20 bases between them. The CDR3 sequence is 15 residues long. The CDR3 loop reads CASWGLRASTYGYTF. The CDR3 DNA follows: TGTGCCAGCTGGGGACTTCGGGCATCGACCTATGGCTACACCTTC.

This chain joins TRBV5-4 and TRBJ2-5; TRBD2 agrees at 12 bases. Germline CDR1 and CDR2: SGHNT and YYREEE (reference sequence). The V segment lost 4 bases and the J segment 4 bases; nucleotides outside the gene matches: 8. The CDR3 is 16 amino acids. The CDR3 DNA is TGTGCCAGCAGCGCAAGACTAGCGGGAGTGGGAGAGACCCAGTACTTC. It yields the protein CASSARLAGVGETQYF.

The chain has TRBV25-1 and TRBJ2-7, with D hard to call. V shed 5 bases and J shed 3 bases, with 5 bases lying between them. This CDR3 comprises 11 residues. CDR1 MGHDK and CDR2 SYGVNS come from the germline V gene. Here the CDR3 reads CASSIGYEQYF. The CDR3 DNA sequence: TGTGCCAGCAGTATAGGCTACGAGCAGTACTTC.

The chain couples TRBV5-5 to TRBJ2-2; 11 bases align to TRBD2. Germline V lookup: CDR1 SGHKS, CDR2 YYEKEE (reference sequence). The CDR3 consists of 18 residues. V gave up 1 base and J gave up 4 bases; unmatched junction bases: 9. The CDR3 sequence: CASSLNPSGRRSTGELFF. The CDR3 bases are TGTGCCAGCAGCTTGAATCCTAGCGGGAGGAGGTCCACCGGGGAGCTGTTTTTT.

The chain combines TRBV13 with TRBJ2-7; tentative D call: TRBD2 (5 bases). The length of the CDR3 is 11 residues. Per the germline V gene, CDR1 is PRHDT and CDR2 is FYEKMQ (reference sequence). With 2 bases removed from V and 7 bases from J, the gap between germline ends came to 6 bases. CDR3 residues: CASSLRREQYF. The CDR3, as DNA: TGTGCCAGCAGCTTACGGAGGGAGCAGTACTTC.

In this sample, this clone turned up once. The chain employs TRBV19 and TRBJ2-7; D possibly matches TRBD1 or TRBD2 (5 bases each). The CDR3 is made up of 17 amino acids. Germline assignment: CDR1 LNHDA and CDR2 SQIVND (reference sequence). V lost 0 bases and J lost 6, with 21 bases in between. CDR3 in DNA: TGTGCCAGTAGTATAGATCTTTTGCCAGGGCCGGGGATCGAGCAGTACTTC. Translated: CASSIDLLPGPGIEQYF.

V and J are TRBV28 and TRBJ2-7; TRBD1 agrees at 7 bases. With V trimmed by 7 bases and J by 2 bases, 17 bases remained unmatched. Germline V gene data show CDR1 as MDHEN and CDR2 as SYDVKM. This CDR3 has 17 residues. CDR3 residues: CASTPRARKTGAYEQYF. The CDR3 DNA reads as TGTGCCAGCACCCCCAGGGCCAGGAAAACAGGGGCCTACGAGCAGTACTTC. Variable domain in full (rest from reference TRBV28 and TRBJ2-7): DVKVTQSSRYLVKRTGEKVFLECVQDMDHENMFWYRQDPGLGLRLIYFSYDVKMKEKGDIPEGYSVSREKKERFSLILESASTNQTSMYLCASTPRARKTGAYEQYFGPGTRLTVT.

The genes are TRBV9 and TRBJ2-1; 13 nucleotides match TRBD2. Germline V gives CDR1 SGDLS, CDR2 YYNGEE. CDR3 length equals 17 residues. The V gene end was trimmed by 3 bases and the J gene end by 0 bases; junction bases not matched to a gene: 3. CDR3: CASSARTSGSSYNEQFF. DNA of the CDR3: TGTGCCAGCAGCGCCCGGACTAGCGGGAGCTCCTACAATGAGCAGTTCTTC.

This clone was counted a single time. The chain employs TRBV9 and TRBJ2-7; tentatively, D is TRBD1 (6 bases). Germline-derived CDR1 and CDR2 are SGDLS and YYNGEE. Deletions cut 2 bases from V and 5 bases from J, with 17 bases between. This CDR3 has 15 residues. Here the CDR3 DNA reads TGTGCCAGCAGCGTGTCCGGGACATACTACGACGAGCAGTACTTC. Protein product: CASSVSGTYYDEQYF.

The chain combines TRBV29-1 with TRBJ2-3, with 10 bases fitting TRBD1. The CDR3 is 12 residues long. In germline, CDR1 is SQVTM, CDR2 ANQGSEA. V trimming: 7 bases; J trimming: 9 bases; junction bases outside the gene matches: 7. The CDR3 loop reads CSGNLGQGTQYF. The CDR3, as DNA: TGCAGCGGGAACCTGGGACAGGGGACGCAGTATTTT.

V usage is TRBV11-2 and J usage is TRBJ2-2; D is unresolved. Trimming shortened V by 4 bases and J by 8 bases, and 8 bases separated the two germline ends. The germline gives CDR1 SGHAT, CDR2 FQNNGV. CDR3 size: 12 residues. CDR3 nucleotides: TGTGCCAGCAGCTCCGGCTTGGGGGAGCTGTTTTTT. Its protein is CASSSGLGELFF.

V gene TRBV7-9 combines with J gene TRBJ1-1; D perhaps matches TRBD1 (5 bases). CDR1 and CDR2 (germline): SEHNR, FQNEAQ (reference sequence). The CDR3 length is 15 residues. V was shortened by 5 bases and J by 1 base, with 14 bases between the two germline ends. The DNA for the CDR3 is TGTGCCAGCAGCCTCGGGGGTAGGGGGAACACTGAAGCTTTCTTT. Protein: CASSLGGRGNTEAFF.

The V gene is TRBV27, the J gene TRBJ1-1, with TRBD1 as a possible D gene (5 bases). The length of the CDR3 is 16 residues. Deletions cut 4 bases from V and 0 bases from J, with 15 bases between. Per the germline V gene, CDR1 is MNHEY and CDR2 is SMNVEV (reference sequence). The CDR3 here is CASSSSPGGMNTEAFF. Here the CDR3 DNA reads TGTGCCAGCAGTTCCTCCCCTGGGGGGATGAACACTGAAGCTTTCTTT.

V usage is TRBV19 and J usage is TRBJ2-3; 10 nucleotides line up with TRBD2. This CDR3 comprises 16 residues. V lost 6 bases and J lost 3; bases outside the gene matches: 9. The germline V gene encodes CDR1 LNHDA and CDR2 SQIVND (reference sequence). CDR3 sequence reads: CASSASGSRGTDTQYF. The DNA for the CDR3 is TGTGCCAGTAGCGCTAGCGGGAGTAGAGGTACAGATACGCAGTATTTT.

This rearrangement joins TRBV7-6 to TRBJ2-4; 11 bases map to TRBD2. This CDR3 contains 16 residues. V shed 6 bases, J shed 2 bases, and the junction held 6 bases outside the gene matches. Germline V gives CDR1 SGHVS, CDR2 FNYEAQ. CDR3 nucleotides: TGTGCCAGCAGTGACATAGCGGGAGGGTCCAAAAACATTCAGTACTTC. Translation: CASSDIAGGSKNIQYF.

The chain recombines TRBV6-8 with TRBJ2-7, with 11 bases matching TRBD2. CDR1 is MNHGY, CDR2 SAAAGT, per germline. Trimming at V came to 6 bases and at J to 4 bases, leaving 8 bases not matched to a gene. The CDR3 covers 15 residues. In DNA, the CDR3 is TGTGCCAGCAGAAGACTAGCGGGATGGAGGTACGAGCAGTACTTC. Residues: CASRRLAGWRYEQYF.

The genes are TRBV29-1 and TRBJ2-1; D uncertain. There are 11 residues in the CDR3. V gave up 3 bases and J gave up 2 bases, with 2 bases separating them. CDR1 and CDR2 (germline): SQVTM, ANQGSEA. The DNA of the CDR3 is TGCAGCGTTGAGACCTACAATGAGCAGTTCTTC. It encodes CSVETYNEQFF.

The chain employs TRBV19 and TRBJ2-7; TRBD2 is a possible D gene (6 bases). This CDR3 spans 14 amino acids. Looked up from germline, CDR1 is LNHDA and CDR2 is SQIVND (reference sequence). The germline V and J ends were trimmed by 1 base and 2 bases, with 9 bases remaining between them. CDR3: CASSIGGTTYEQYF. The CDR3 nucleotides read TGTGCCAGTAGTATAGGCGGGACCACCTACGAGCAGTACTTC.

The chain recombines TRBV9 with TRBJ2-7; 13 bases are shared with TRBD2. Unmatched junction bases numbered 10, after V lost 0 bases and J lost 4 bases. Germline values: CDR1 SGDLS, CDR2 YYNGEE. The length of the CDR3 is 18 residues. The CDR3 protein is CASSVGDFGLAGAYEQYF. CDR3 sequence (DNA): TGTGCCAGCAGCGTAGGAGACTTCGGACTAGCGGGAGCATACGAGCAGTACTTC.

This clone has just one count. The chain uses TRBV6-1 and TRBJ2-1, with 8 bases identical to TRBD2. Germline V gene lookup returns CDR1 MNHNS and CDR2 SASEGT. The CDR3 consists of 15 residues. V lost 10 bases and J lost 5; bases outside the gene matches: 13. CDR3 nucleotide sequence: TGTGCCATCGCAGGAGGCGGACTAGCCAACAATGAGCAGTTCTTC. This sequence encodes CAIAGGGLANNEQFF.

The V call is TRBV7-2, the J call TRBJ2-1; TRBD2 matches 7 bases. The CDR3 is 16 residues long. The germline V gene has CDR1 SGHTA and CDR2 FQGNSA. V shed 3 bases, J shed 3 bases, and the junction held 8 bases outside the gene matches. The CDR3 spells CASSLGTSAGYNEQFF. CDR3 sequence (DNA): TGTGCCAGCAGCTTGGGCACTAGCGCGGGCTACAATGAGCAGTTCTTC.